This T cell receptor beta chain was captured in a study of T cells in localized non-small cell lung cancer. Overall study results and limits: Because only a single region of the tumor was sequenced, heterogeneity remains possible. Clonality of T cells reached its maximum in uninvolved adjacent lung, surpassing tumor. A median around 55 of the top 100 tumor clones appeared in adjacent lung.

The ends were cut back, 4 bases at V and 8 bases at J, with 17 bases in the middle. CDR1 is MGHDK and CDR2 is SYGVNS in the germline V gene. The CDR3 is made up of 15 amino acids. This clone was observed a few times. Its antigen is not identified. The assay was immunoSEQ multiplex PCR, and TCRdb's table has in-frame clones only and misses some. Among roughly 58,000 clones listed, roughly 79% were seen once. This receptor was taken from a man aged 40-75 years with stage II lung adenocarcinoma. This rearrangement joins TRBV25-1 to TRBJ1-4, with a possible D match to TRBD1 (5 bases). The sequencing used PBMCs, collected before any cancer treatment. In DNA, the CDR3 is TGTGCCAGCAGTGGGATGACAGAGTTCCTCGAAAAACTGTTTTTT. Translating it yields CASSGMTEFLEKLFF.